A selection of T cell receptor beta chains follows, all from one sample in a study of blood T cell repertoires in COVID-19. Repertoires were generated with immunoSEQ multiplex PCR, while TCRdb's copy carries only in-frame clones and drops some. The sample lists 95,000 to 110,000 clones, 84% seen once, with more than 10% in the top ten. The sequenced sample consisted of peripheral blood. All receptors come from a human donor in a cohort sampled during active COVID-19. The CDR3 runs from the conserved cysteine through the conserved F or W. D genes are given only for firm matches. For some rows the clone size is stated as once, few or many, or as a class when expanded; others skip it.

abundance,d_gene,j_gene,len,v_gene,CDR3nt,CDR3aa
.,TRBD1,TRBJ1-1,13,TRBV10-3,TGTGCCATCGCTGACAGGGGCAACACTGAAGCTTTCTTT,CAIADRGNTEAFF
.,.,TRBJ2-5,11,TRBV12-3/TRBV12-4,TGTGCCAGCAGTTTGAGGGAGACCCAGTACTTC,CASSLRETQYF
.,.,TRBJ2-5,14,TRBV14,TGTGCCAGCAGCCAAGCTCTAGCCGGGAAGACCCAGTACTTC,CASSQALAGKTQYF
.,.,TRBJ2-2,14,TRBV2,TGTGCCAGCAGGGAGCAGGGCCGCACCGGGGAGCTGTTTTTT,CASREQGRTGELFF
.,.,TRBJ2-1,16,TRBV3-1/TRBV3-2,TGTGCCAGCAGCCAAGCGCAGGGGAAGATAGCAGGTGGGCAGTTCTTC,CASSQAQGKIAGGQFF
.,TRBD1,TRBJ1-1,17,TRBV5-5,TGTGCCAGCAGCTTTAGGGCAGGGGGCCTGGGAGACACTGAAGCTTTCTTT,CASSFRAGGLGDTEAFF
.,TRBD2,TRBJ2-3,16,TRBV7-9,TGTGCCAGCAGCCGGGGACTAGCGGGGGGGACAGATACGCAGTATTTT,CASSRGLAGGTDTQYF
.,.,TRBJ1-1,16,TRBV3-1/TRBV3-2,TGTGCCAGCAGCCTCAACTCAGGCAGGGCCGGGACTGAAGCTTTCTTT,CASSLNSGRAGTEAFF
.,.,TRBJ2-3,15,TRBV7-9,TGTGCCAGCAGCTTAAGCCAGGTTAGCACAGATACGCAGTATTTT,CASSLSQVSTDTQYF
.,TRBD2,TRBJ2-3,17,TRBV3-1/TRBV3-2,TGTGCCAGCAGCGGACGACTAGCGGGGGGGAGCACAGATACGCAGTATTTT,CASSGRLAGGSTDTQYF
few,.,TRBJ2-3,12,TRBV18,TGTGCCAGCTCACCACAGGGGGATACGCAGTATTTT,CASSPQGDTQYF
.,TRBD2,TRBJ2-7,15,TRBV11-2,TGTGCCAGCAGCTTAGCGGCGGGGGGAGTCGGCGAGCAGTACTTC,CASSLAAGGVGEQYF
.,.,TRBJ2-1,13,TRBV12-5,TGTGCTAGTGGTTTGGGTAACCCCCAGGAGCAGTTCTTC,CASGLGNPQEQFF
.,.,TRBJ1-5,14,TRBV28,TGTGCCAGCAGTTTATGGGCCCCCCAACAGCCCCAGCATTTT,CASSLWAPQQPQHF
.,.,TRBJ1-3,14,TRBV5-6,TGTGCCAGCAGCCGGGGGGACTCTGGAAACACCATATATTTT,CASSRGDSGNTIYF
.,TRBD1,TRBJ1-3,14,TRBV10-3,TGTGCCACTGAGGGGACAGCCTCTGGAAACACCATATATTTT,CATEGTASGNTIYF
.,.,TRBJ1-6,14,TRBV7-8,TGTGCCAGCAGCTTAAAGACAAATAATTCACCCCTCCACTTT,CASSLKTNNSPLHF
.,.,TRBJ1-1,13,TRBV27,TGTGCCAGCAGAGGGGCTCTGAACACTGAAGCTTTCTTT,CASRGALNTEAFF
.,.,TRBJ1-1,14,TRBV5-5,TGTGCCAGCAGCTTCGCACAGGCGAACACTGAAGCTTTCTTT,CASSFAQANTEAFF
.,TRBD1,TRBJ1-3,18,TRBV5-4,TGTGCCAGCAGCTCTGGAGGCTTGACAGGGGGCATTGGAAACACCATATATTTT,CASSSGGLTGGIGNTIYF
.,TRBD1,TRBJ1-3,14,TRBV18,TGTGCCAGCTCGACAGGGACGTCTGGAAACACCATATATTTT,CASSTGTSGNTIYF
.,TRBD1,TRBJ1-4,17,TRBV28,TGTGCCAGCAGCTCGGGACAGGGCCTTGCAACTAATGAAAAACTGTTTTTT,CASSSGQGLATNEKLFF
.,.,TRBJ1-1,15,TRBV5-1,TGCGCCAGCAGCCGGGGGTCGGGGGGCCTCACTGAAGCTTTCTTT,CASSRGSGGLTEAFF
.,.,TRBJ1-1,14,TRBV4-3,TGCGCCAGCAGCCAAGAGACGGGGAACACTGAAGCTTTCTTT,CASSQETGNTEAFF
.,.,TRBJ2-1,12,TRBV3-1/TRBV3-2,TGTGCCAGCAGCCAAGGTCAGAATGAGCAGTTCTTC,CASSQGQNEQFF
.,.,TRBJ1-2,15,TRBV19,TGTGCCAGTAGTATGGGAGGGACCGGGAACTATGGCTACACCTTC,CASSMGGTGNYGYTF
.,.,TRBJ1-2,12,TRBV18,TGTGCCAGCTCAGCGACAGACTATGGCTACACCTTC,CASSATDYGYTF
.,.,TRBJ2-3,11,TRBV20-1,TGCAGTGCCCAGGATCGGGATACGCAGTATTTT,CSAQDRDTQYF
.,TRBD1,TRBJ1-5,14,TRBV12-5,TGTGCTAGTGGGTCGGACAGGTCGAATCAGCCCCAGCATTTT,CASGSDRSNQPQHF
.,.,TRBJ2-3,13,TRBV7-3,TGTGCCAGCAGCTTGACTGCTGGAGATACGCAGTATTTT,CASSLTAGDTQYF
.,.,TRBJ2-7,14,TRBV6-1,TGTGCCAGCAGTGAAGATTGGCAGACCTACGAGCAGTACTTC,CASSEDWQTYEQYF
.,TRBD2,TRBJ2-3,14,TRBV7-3,TGTGCCAGCAGCTTAGGCGGGGGTATAGATACGCAGTATTTT,CASSLGGGIDTQYF
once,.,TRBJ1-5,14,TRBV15,TGTGCCACCAGCAGAGCCGGGAGCAATCAGCCCCAGCATTTT,CATSRAGSNQPQHF
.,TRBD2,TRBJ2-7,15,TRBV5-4,TGTGCCAGCAGCTTGGTGGGACTAGACTCCTACGAGCAGTACTTC,CASSLVGLDSYEQYF
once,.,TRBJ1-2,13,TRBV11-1,TGTGCCAGCAGCTTAGGACGGTCAGGTGGCTACACCTTC,CASSLGRSGGYTF
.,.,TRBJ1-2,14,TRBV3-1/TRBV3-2,TGTGCCAGCAGCCACTCGGGGTCCTCCTATGGCTACACCTTC,CASSHSGSSYGYTF
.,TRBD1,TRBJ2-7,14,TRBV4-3,TGCGCCAGCAGCTACCGGGACAGAGACTACGAGCAGTACTTC,CASSYRDRDYEQYF
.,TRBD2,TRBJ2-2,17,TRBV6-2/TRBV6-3,TGTGCCAGCAGTTCCTTAGCGGGGGGGCCGAACACCGGGGAGCTGTTTTTT,CASSSLAGGPNTGELFF
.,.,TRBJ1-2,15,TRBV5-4,TGTGCCAGCAGCTTCGGAAAGGTGTTTTCGGGTGGCTACACCTTC,CASSFGKVFSGGYTF
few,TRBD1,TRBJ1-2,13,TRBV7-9,TGTGCCAGCACCGCGGACAGGGGCTATGGCTACACCTTC,CASTADRGYGYTF
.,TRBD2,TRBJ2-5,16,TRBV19,TGTGCCAGTAGTGCCATTCGGACTAGCGGGGAGGAGACCCAGTACTTC,CASSAIRTSGEETQYF
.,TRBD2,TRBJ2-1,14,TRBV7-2,TGTGCCAGCACCACCGAGGGAGGGCCCAATGAGCAGTTCTTC,CASTTEGGPNEQFF
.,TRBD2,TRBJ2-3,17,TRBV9,TGTGCCAGCAGCGTAGGCTCTAGCGGGGGTAGCACAGATACGCAGTATTTT,CASSVGSSGGSTDTQYF
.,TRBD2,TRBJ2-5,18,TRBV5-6,TGTGCCAGCAGCCCACCCGGGACTAGCGGGGGGGCTGGTGAGACCCAGTACTTC,CASSPPGTSGGAGETQYF
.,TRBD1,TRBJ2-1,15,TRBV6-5,TGTGCCAGCAGTTTTCCCGGGACAGGGGTCAATGAGCAGTTCTTC,CASSFPGTGVNEQFF
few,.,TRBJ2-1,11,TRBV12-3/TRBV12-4,TGTGCCAGCACCCGGAGCAATGAGCAGTTCTTC,CASTRSNEQFF
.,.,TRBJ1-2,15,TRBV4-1,TGCGCCAGCAGCCACCGACAGGAAACTAACTATGGCTACACCTTC,CASSHRQETNYGYTF
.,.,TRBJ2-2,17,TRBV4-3,TGCGCCAGCAGCCAAGATTGGCTAGGGGCAGGCACCGGGGAGCTGTTTTTT,CASSQDWLGAGTGELFF
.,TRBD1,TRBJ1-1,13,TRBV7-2,TGTGCCAGCAGCTTACGACAGGGAAGAGAAGCTTTCTTT,CASSLRQGREAFF